This T cell receptor beta chain is drawn from a study of shared clonotypes between healthy human individuals. Study at large: The donors, a couple of women and a few men, were aged 18 to 49. Per-donor plates numbered three CD4 naive, three CD4 memory, two CD8 naive and one CD8 memory. Notes on the study in general: Naive CD4 clonotypes were shared across a few donors at roughly 5%.

Naive CD8 cells, CD45RO-negative and positively selected for CCR7, excluded terminally differentiated effector memory CD45RA+ cells. Germline V lookup: CDR1 WNHNN, CDR2 SYGVQD (reference sequence). This CDR3 contains 14 residues. The V and J ends lost 4 bases and 10 bases respectively, with 17 bases between them. Concerning this clone itself: Its antigen is still unknown.

Sequenced by immunoSEQ multiplex PCR; TCRdb stores in-frame clones only, minus some. The sample has hundreds of thousands of clones, 95% to 97% seen once. The receptor comes from a woman in her 30s in good health. V usage is TRBV10-1 and J usage is TRBJ2-1; possible D gene TRBD2, 6 bases. Sequencing was done on a sample of naive CD8+ T cells sorted from blood. The DNA for the CDR3 is TGCGCCAGCAGTGGGGGGACTGACCTCAGGGAGCAGTTCTTC. Its protein product is CASSGGTDLREQFF.